The next 5 T cell receptor beta chains were all read from a single sample in a study of PD-L1 blockade in urothelial cancer. The table came from immunoSEQ multiplex PCR; TCRdb's copy has only in-frame clones and leaves some out. This table holds about 74,000 clones, roughly 90% found once. Noted time point: pretreatment peripheral blood. Sequenced material: PBMCs, taken around atezolizumab (anti-PD-L1) treatment. The receptors were sampled from a man in his 70s with urothelial cancer.

The V gene is TRBV2, the J gene TRBJ1-1, with D maybe TRBD1 (5 bases). V was shortened by 6 bases and J by 2 bases, with 10 bases between the two germline ends. The length of the CDR3 is 13 residues. Germline V gene sequence: CDR1 SNHLY, CDR2 FYNNEI. Here the CDR3 DNA reads TGTGCCAGCAGGCAGGGACTTAACACTGAAGCTTTCTTT. Translation: CASRQGLNTEAFF. Complete variable domain (other parts from reference TRBV2 and TRBJ1-1): EPEVTQTPSHQVTQMGQEVILRCVPISNHLYFYWYRQILGQKVEFLVSFYNNEISEKSEIFDDQFSVERPDGSNFTLKIRSTKLEDSAMYFCASRQGLNTEAFFGQGTRLTVV.

The rearrangement links TRBV20-1 to TRBJ1-2, with D possibly being TRBD1 (5 bases). CDR1 DFQATT and CDR2 SNEGSKA come from the germline V gene (reference sequence). Trimming took 6 bases from V and 8 from J, leaving 13 bases between them. The CDR3 covers 11 residues. The CDR3 spells CSAERDRGYTF. CDR3 bases: TGCAGTGCGGAGCGGGACCGCGGCTACACCTTC.

The gene calls are TRBV21-1 and TRBJ1-2. TRBV21-1 constitutes a pseudogene. The CDR3 length is 13 residues. CDR3 loop: CASSPGGVHGYTF. CDR3 coding DNA: TGTGCCAGCAGCCCTGGGGGGGTCCATGGCTACACCTTC.

The sample holds one count of this clone. The rearrangement links TRBV6-6 to TRBJ1-1, with a possible D match to TRBD1 (6 bases). CDR1 MNHNY and CDR2 SVGAGI come from the germline V gene (reference sequence). V was cut by 5 bases and J by 6 bases, with 19 bases left in between. The CDR3 totals 15 residues. CDR3 protein: CASSDYYRTASEAFF. In DNA, the CDR3 is TGTGCCAGCAGTGACTATTACAGGACAGCTTCTGAAGCTTTCTTT.

This chain joins TRBV12-5 and TRBJ2-1, with 7 nucleotides matching TRBD1. V lost 5 bases, J lost 4 bases, and 8 bases stayed unmatched. Germline V gene lookup returns CDR1 LGHNT and CDR2 FRNRAP. CDR3 length: 15 residues. CDR3 sequence: CASGPSDRDYNEQFF. The CDR3 DNA reads as TGTGCTAGTGGTCCATCAGACAGGGATTACAATGAGCAGTTCTTC.